Presented here are 32 T cell receptor beta chains from one specimen sequenced in a study of response to subunit inactivated influenza vaccine. TCRdb fed the RT-PCR reads into MiXCR, producing one record per CDR3 protein. There are 500,000 to 600,000 distinct CDR3 sequences in the sample; about 14% occur only once, and 11% lies in the top ten. Specimen: PBMCs from blood, collected 11 to 12 days after vaccination. The source is a man aged 45-60 years who received an inactivated influenza vaccine.

In this sample, this clonotype turned up a few times. The chain carries TRBV7-8 and TRBJ2-3, with 11 bases lining up with TRBD2. CDR1 and CDR2 from the germline V gene are SGHVS and FQNEAQ. The CDR3 is 17 residues long. V lost 6 bases, J lost 0 bases, and 8 bases stayed unmatched. Here the CDR3 reads CASRRTSGPTSTDTQYF. In DNA form, the CDR3 reads TGTGCCAGCAGACGGACTAGCGGGCCTACTAGCACAGATACGCAGTATTTT.

V usage is TRBV9 and J usage is TRBJ2-1; the match to TRBD2 covers 11 bases. Germline CDR1 SGDLS, CDR2 YYNGEE. The V segment lost 0 bases and the J segment 9 bases; nucleotides outside the gene matches: 5. This CDR3 contains 15 residues. CDR3 amino acids: CASSVDLAGGGEQFF. For the CDR3, the DNA is TGTGCCAGCAGCGTAGATCTAGCGGGGGGCGGTGAGCAGTTCTTC.

This clonotype was detected many times. V and J are TRBV6-2 or TRBV6-3 and TRBJ1-5, with 7 bases lining up with TRBD1. This CDR3 comprises 14 residues. Per germline, CDR1 MNHEY and CDR2 SVGEGT. V lost 0 bases to trimming and J lost 7 bases; unmatched junction nucleotides: 3. CDR3 DNA: TGTGCCAGCAGTTACTCGCACAGGGGACAGCCCCAGCATTTT. The encoded protein is CASSYSHRGQPQHF.

The chain recombines TRBV15 with TRBJ2-5; 14 bases agree with TRBD2. V lost 1 base, J lost 5 bases, and 9 bases stayed unmatched. Germline V gives CDR1 LNHNV, CDR2 YYDKDF (reference sequence). This CDR3 has 18 residues. The CDR3 DNA follows: TGTGCCACCAGCAGAGGGACTAGCGGGGGGTACTACCGGGAGACCCAGTACTTC. Amino acids: CATSRGTSGGYYRETQYF.

This clonotype was recorded many times. The V call is TRBV12-3 or TRBV12-4, the J call TRBJ1-1, with 7 bases that match TRBD1. V was clipped by 6 bases and J by 7 bases; unmatched bases: 5. The length of the CDR3 is 12 residues. In DNA form, the CDR3 reads TGTGCCAGCAGCCTGACAGGGCTTGAAGCTTTCTTT. Protein product: CASSLTGLEAFF.

This clonotype has more than one count but fewer than ten. The J gene is TRBJ1-2, the V gene TRBV3-1; D gene ambiguous. Trimming pared 0 bases from V and 2 bases from J, leaving 7 bases between. Looked up from germline, CDR1 is LGHDT and CDR2 is YNNKEL (reference sequence). This CDR3 has 14 amino acids. The CDR3 region has the DNA TGTGCCAGCAGCCAAGATACGACAAACTATGGCTACACCTTC. Its translation is CASSQDTTNYGYTF.

This clonotype was observed a handful of times. The chain carries TRBV7-8 and TRBJ1-5; possibly TRBD1 for D (5 bases). Trimming removed 6 bases from V and 5 bases from J, with 20 bases in between. This CDR3 has 16 amino acids. Germline CDR1 SGHVS, CDR2 FQNEAQ. The CDR3 bases are TGTGCCAGCAGTTTAAGTCGGGCAGGGTGGGATCAGCCCCAGCATTTT. This gives the protein CASSLSRAGWDQPQHF.

This clonotype was detected only a few times. This sequence joins TRBV3-1 and TRBJ2-5; D perhaps matches TRBD1 (6 bases). The CDR3 contains 17 residues. The germline CDR1 and CDR2 sequences are LGHDT and YNNKEL (reference sequence). The ends were cut back, 1 base at V and 5 bases at J, with 20 bases in the middle. The CDR3 is CASSQVRDSGTKETQYF. Written as DNA, the CDR3 is TGTGCCAGCAGCCAAGTGCGAGATTCGGGGACAAAGGAGACCCAGTACTTC.

This rearrangement joins TRBV29-1 to TRBJ2-5; no clear D gene. CDR1 and CDR2 (germline): SQVTM, ANQGSEA. Trimming removed 3 bases at V and 1 base at J, with 6 bases between. This CDR3 spans 12 amino acids. This chain's CDR3 is CSVDARQETQYF. The CDR3 DNA reads as TGCAGCGTTGACGCCCGCCAAGAGACCCAGTACTTC.

The gene calls are TRBV12-3 or TRBV12-4 and TRBJ2-1; tentative D call: TRBD2 (5 bases). V lost 1 base, J lost 11 bases, and 9 bases lay in between. This CDR3 is 12 amino acids long. CDR3 loop: CASSLGGAKQFF. DNA for the CDR3: TGTGCCAGCAGTTTAGGGGGAGCTAAGCAGTTCTTC.

This rearrangement joins TRBV4-2 to TRBJ1-6; D not certain. The V end was cut by 5 bases, the J end by 8 bases, with 25 bases between. The CDR3 is made up of 18 amino acids. The germline V gene has CDR1 LGHNA and CDR2 YNFKEQ. In nucleotides, the CDR3 is TGTGCCAGCAGCGAAAGGTCGGCAGTTAGGGTGTCGGATTCACCCCTCCACTTT. Its protein product is CASSERSAVRVSDSPLHF.

The chain joins TRBV2 to TRBJ2-7, with D hard to call. The CDR3 runs to 12 residues. The germline V and J ends were trimmed by 5 bases and 1 base, with 6 bases remaining between them. Germline V gene sequence: CDR1 SNHLY, CDR2 FYNNEI. The CDR3 protein is CASSLKSYEQYF. In nucleotides, the CDR3 is TGTGCCAGCAGTCTTAAATCCTACGAGCAGTACTTC.

This clonotype was picked up many times. J is TRBJ1-6 and V is TRBV5-1; D is uncertain. V was shortened by 0 bases and J by 7 bases, with 5 bases between the two germline ends. Per the germline V gene, CDR1 is SGHRS and CDR2 is YFSETQ. This CDR3 comprises 13 residues. CDR3 coding DNA: TGCGCCAGCAGCTTGGACCCAAATTCACCCCTCCACTTT. This gives the protein CASSLDPNSPLHF.

This clonotype was seen more than once but under ten times. V is TRBV20-1 and J is TRBJ1-2; D gene ambiguous. Germline loops: CDR1 DFQATT, CDR2 SNEGSKA (reference sequence). This CDR3 is built from 13 residues. The V and J ends lost 1 base and 4 bases respectively, with 10 bases between them. CDR3 DNA: TGCAGTGCTAGAGCGGGCGAGGGCTATGGCTACACCTTC. Its translation is CSARAGEGYGYTF.

This chain uses TRBV10-2 with TRBJ1-6; 9 positions match TRBD1. The CDR3 has 15 residues. Trimming removed 6 bases from V and 8 bases from J; junction bases left unmatched: 8. Germline V gene sequence: CDR1 WSHSY, CDR2 SAAADI. CDR3 in DNA: TGCGCCAGCAGAATGACAGGGGGGGACGATTCACCCCTCCACTTT. Its translation is CASRMTGGDDSPLHF.

The V and J genes are TRBV15 and TRBJ2-4, with 9 bases matching TRBD1. The CDR3 is 16 residues long. Looked up from germline, CDR1 is LNHNV and CDR2 is YYDKDF (reference sequence). V gave up 3 bases and J gave up 0 bases; unmatched junction bases: 3. The DNA for the CDR3 is TGTGCCACCAGCAGGGGACAGGGAGTAGCCAAAAACATTCAGTACTTC. Residues: CATSRGQGVAKNIQYF.

The chain joins TRBV20-1 to TRBJ1-1; no clear D. This CDR3 spans 14 amino acids. Germline CDR1 reads DFQATT; CDR2 reads SNEGSKA (reference sequence). V was cut by 0 bases and J by 5 bases, with 13 bases left in between. The CDR3 region is CSARDSSARTEAFF. DNA of the CDR3: TGCAGTGCTAGAGATTCCTCGGCGCGGACTGAAGCTTTCTTT.

The chain recombines TRBV12-3 or TRBV12-4 with TRBJ1-1; D is perhaps TRBD1 (5 bases). The CDR3 runs to 15 residues. The V end was cut by 3 bases, the J end by 6 bases, with 17 bases between. The CDR3 protein is CASSLGGQGKSEAFF. The CDR3 coding sequence is TGTGCCAGCAGTTTGGGCGGCCAGGGCAAATCTGAAGCTTTCTTT.

In its sample, this clonotype was seen a few times. The chain links TRBV3-1 to TRBJ2-5; TRBD1 matches at 7 bases. Unmatched junction bases numbered 5, after V lost 0 bases and J lost 4 bases. In germline, CDR1 is LGHDT, CDR2 YNNKEL (reference sequence). This CDR3 comprises 15 residues. Here the CDR3 DNA reads TGTGCCAGCAGCCAAGAAACAGGGGTGGGAGAGACCCAGTACTTC. This encodes CASSQETGVGETQYF.

This chain links TRBV2 with TRBJ2-1; TRBD2 might be the D (6 bases). Deletions cut 4 bases from V and 7 bases from J, with 17 bases between. Germline-derived CDR1 and CDR2 are SNHLY and FYNNEI. CDR3 size: 15 residues. CDR3 DNA sequence: TGTGCCAGCAGTGTAGAAACTAGCCCCAAAAATGAGCAGTTCTTC. Protein sequence: CASSVETSPKNEQFF.

In its sample, this clonotype was seen a few times. V and J are TRBV25-1 and TRBJ2-7; 10 bases map to TRBD2. Germline V CDR1 and CDR2: MGHDK, SYGVNS. With 7 bases clipped from V and 2 bases from J, the junction kept 8 bases outside the gene matches. CDR3 length equals 15 residues. In DNA form, the CDR3 reads TGTGCCAGCACGTGGAGAGGGACTAGCGCCTACGAGCAGTACTTC. It specifies CASTWRGTSAYEQYF.

This chain links TRBV14 with TRBJ2-2; 8 bases align to TRBD1. The V segment lost 1 base and the J segment 4 bases; nucleotides outside the gene matches: 5. The CDR3 has 16 residues. CDR1 is SGHDN, CDR2 FVKESK, per germline. CDR3 residues: CASSQGQGPSTGELFF. CDR3 sequence (DNA): TGTGCCAGCAGCCAAGGACAGGGGCCGAGCACCGGGGAGCTGTTTTTT.

In DNA form, the CDR3 reads TGTGCCAGTAGTATAGATCCCGGGACAGGGAGAACTGAAGCTTTCTTT. It codes for CASSIDPGTGRTEAFF. This chain connects TRBV19 to TRBJ1-1; TRBD1 agrees at 9 bases. Trimming cost V 0 bases and J 5 bases; bases outside gene matches: 7. The CDR3 totals 16 residues. CDR1 and CDR2 from the germline V gene are LNHDA and SQIVND (reference sequence).

The table lists this clonotype with a few counts. The rearrangement joins TRBV4-2 to TRBJ1-1; D is perhaps TRBD1 (6 bases). Trimming pared 0 bases from V and 2 bases from J, leaving 13 bases between. CDR3 length equals 16 residues. CDR1 LGHNA and CDR2 YNFKEQ come from the germline V gene. The CDR3 protein is CASSQDEQGQNTEAFF. The CDR3 DNA sequence: TGTGCCAGCAGCCAAGACGAGCAGGGACAAAACACTGAAGCTTTCTTT.

The CDR3 DNA sequence: TGTGCCACCAGTGATGGACTAGCGGGCTCCTACAATGAGCAGTTCTTC. As protein: CATSDGLAGSYNEQFF. The chain links TRBV24-1 to TRBJ2-1; 11 bases map to TRBD2. The V segment lost 3 bases and the J segment 0 bases; nucleotides outside the gene matches: 0. The germline V gene has CDR1 KGHDR and CDR2 SFDVKD. This CDR3 region has 16 residues.

V and J are TRBV5-1 and TRBJ1-1; D may be TRBD1 (6 bases). CDR3 length equals 13 residues. V dropped 6 bases and J dropped 0 bases, with 9 bases sitting between them. Germline V lookup: CDR1 SGHRS, CDR2 YFSETQ. The DNA for the CDR3 is TGCGCCAGCAATTGGGACATGAACACTGAAGCTTTCTTT. This translates into CASNWDMNTEAFF.

Comment on this clonotype: Compared with germline, one end of the junction differs, possibly owing to a read error. V gene TRBV7-9 combines with J gene TRBJ2-5; 8 nucleotides agree with TRBD1. The CDR3 sequence is 14 residues long. The V gene's germline CDR1 is SEHNR and CDR2 FQNEAQ (reference sequence). For the CDR3, the DNA is TGTGCCAGCAGCCACCGGACAGGGTTAGAGACCCACTACTTC. Its translation: CASSHRTGLETHYF.

This clonotype was observed a few times. The gene calls are TRBV11-2 and TRBJ2-5, with D uncertain. Trimming left V 1 base short and J 2 bases short, with 8 bases between. The germline V gene encodes CDR1 SGHAT and CDR2 FQNNGV. The CDR3 runs to 14 residues. For the CDR3, the DNA is TGTGCCAGCAGCTTAGCTCCGACTCAAGAGACCCAGTACTTC. Its translation: CASSLAPTQETQYF.

The genes are TRBV20-1 and TRBJ2-7; D gene uncertain. Deletions cut 0 bases from V and 6 bases from J, with 15 bases between. Germline V gene lookup returns CDR1 DFQATT and CDR2 SNEGSKA (reference sequence). The CDR3 runs to 14 residues. CDR3 nucleotide sequence: TGCAGTGCTAGAGATTTCGGTGCCGCGAGCGAGCAGTACTTC. This gives the protein CSARDFGAASEQYF.

This clonotype was counted between two and nine times. This chain connects TRBV19 to TRBJ1-1; D remains ambiguous. The CDR3 sequence is 13 residues long. Germline V gene lookup returns CDR1 LNHDA and CDR2 SQIVND (reference sequence). V was cut by 8 bases and J by 0 bases, with 10 bases left in between. The CDR3 DNA reads as TGTGCCAGTCGAGGAAGGTTGAACACTGAAGCTTTCTTT. Its protein product is CASRGRLNTEAFF.

There are a few counts of this clonotype. V gene TRBV5-5 combines with J gene TRBJ2-7; 8 bases align to TRBD1. Unmatched junction bases numbered 5, after V lost 1 base and J lost 2 bases. Germline V CDR1 and CDR2: SGHKS, YYEKEE (reference sequence). CDR3 length: 15 amino acids. The CDR3 sequence is CASSLLDRATYEQYF. The CDR3 nucleotides read TGTGCCAGCAGCTTGCTGGACAGGGCCACCTACGAGCAGTACTTC.

V is TRBV13 and J is TRBJ2-5; no reliable D call. The V gene's germline CDR1 is PRHDT and CDR2 FYEKMQ (reference sequence). The V end lost 6 bases, the J end lost 9 bases, and 17 bases lay between the germline ends. The CDR3 loop spans 13 amino acids. CDR3 DNA: TGTGCCAGCAGATACCGGGCGGTGGAAGCCCAGTACTTC. Its translation: CASRYRAVEAQYF.